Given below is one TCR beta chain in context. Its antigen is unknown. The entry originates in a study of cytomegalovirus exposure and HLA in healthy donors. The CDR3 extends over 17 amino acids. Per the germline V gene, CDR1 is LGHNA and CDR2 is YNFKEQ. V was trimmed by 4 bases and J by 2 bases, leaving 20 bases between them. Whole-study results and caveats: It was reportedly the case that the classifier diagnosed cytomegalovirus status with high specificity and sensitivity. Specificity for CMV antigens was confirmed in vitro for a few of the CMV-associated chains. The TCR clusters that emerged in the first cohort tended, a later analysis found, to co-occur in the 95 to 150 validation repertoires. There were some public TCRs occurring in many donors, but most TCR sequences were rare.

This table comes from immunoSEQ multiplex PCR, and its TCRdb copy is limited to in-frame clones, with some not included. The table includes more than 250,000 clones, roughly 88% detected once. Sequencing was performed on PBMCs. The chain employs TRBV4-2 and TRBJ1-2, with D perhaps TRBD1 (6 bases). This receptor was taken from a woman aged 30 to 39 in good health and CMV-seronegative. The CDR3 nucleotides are TGTGCCAGCAGCCTGCTCAGTCGGGGGACACCGAACTATGGCTACACCTTC. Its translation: CASSLLSRGTPNYGYTF.